The rows below give T cell receptor beta chains drawn from one sample of a study of blood T cell repertoires in COVID-19. The assay was immunoSEQ multiplex PCR, and TCRdb's table has in-frame clones only and misses some. The sample comprises around 300,000 clones, roughly 85% of which are singletons, and about 5.5% rests with the top ten. The source material was PBMCs or T cells enriched from blood (not recorded which). The receptors derive from a woman aged 40 to 50 who had recovered from COVID-19. Both conserved end residues are part of each CDR3. Fields, in order: D gene, J gene, V gene, clone size, CDR3 protein, CDR3 DNA. A D gene is named only where the DNA matches it firmly. Expanded clones get a size class; other rows say once, few or many, or leave the size out.

D gene: NA; J gene: TRBJ1-1; V gene: TRBV30; clone size: NA; CDR3 protein: CAWSRRVGDTEAFF; CDR3 DNA: TGTGCCTGGAGCCGGAGGGTTGGGGACACTGAAGCTTTCTTT
D gene: NA; J gene: TRBJ2-3; V gene: TRBV3-1/TRBV3-2; clone size: NA; CDR3 protein: CASSQVGSSTDTQYF; CDR3 DNA: TGTGCCAGCAGCCAAGTGGGCTCTAGCACAGATACGCAGTATTTT
D gene: NA; J gene: TRBJ1-4; V gene: TRBV18; clone size: NA; CDR3 protein: CASSPRTGASSEKLFF; CDR3 DNA: TGTGCCAGCTCACCACGGACGGGAGCATCGTCTGAAAAACTGTTTTTT
D gene: NA; J gene: TRBJ1-1; V gene: TRBV19; clone size: NA; CDR3 protein: CASMGQNTEAFF; CDR3 DNA: TGTGCCAGTATGGGACAGAACACTGAAGCTTTCTTT
D gene: TRBD2; J gene: TRBJ2-7; V gene: TRBV10-1; clone size: once; CDR3 protein: CASSALAGNHYEQYF; CDR3 DNA: TGCGCCAGCAGTGCCCTAGCGGGAAACCACTACGAGCAGTACTTC
D gene: NA; J gene: TRBJ2-7; V gene: TRBV12-3/TRBV12-4; clone size: NA; CDR3 protein: CASSLVQGKQYF; CDR3 DNA: TGTGCCAGCAGTTTAGTACAGGGTAAGCAGTACTTC
D gene: NA; J gene: TRBJ2-5; V gene: TRBV7-2; clone size: NA; CDR3 protein: CASSLGGFQETQYF; CDR3 DNA: TGTGCCAGCAGCTTAGGCGGATTCCAAGAGACCCAGTACTTC
D gene: TRBD2; J gene: TRBJ2-5; V gene: TRBV7-9; clone size: NA; CDR3 protein: CASSSGTSGSETQYF; CDR3 DNA: TGTGCCAGCAGCTCCGGGACTAGCGGGAGTGAGACCCAGTACTTC
D gene: TRBD2; J gene: TRBJ2-7; V gene: TRBV11-2; clone size: NA; CDR3 protein: CASSPRTSGAYEQYF; CDR3 DNA: TGTGCCAGCAGCCCCAGGACTAGCGGGGCCTACGAGCAGTACTTC
D gene: TRBD1; J gene: TRBJ2-2; V gene: TRBV30; clone size: NA; CDR3 protein: CASGGTGKDTGELFF; CDR3 DNA: TGTGCTTCAGGGGGGACAGGGAAAGACACCGGGGAGCTGTTTTTT
D gene: TRBD2; J gene: TRBJ2-3; V gene: TRBV19; clone size: NA; CDR3 protein: CASSELAGGTDTQYF; CDR3 DNA: TGTGCCAGTAGTGAACTAGCGGGCGGCACAGATACGCAGTATTTT
D gene: NA; J gene: TRBJ2-1; V gene: TRBV5-8; clone size: NA; CDR3 protein: CASSLRYEQFF; CDR3 DNA: TGTGCCAGCAGCCTGAGATATGAGCAGTTCTTC
D gene: TRBD1; J gene: TRBJ2-2; V gene: TRBV6-2/TRBV6-3; clone size: NA; CDR3 protein: CASSSGTGALTGELFF; CDR3 DNA: TGTGCCAGCAGCAGCGGGACAGGGGCCCTCACCGGGGAGCTGTTTTTT
D gene: TRBD2; J gene: TRBJ2-5; V gene: TRBV7-2; clone size: NA; CDR3 protein: CASSHSGRAETQYF; CDR3 DNA: TGTGCCAGCAGCCATAGCGGGAGGGCAGAGACCCAGTACTTC
D gene: NA; J gene: TRBJ1-2; V gene: TRBV28; clone size: NA; CDR3 protein: CASSLLGGRHGYTF; CDR3 DNA: TGTGCCAGCAGTTTATTGGGGGGAAGGCATGGCTACACCTTC
D gene: TRBD1; J gene: TRBJ2-1; V gene: TRBV9; clone size: NA; CDR3 protein: CASSGQGDEQFF; CDR3 DNA: TGTGCCAGCAGCGGACAGGGTGATGAGCAGTTCTTC
D gene: NA; J gene: TRBJ2-1; V gene: TRBV21-1; clone size: NA; CDR3 protein: CASSTTRTLGLVFYNEQFF; CDR3 DNA: TGTGCCAGCAGCACCACCCGGACCCTGGGACTAGTTTTCTACAATGAGCAGTTCTTC
D gene: TRBD2; J gene: TRBJ2-3; V gene: TRBV28; clone size: once; CDR3 protein: CASSAPGGGREYGDTQYF; CDR3 DNA: TGTGCCAGCAGTGCCCCTGGAGGCGGGAGGGAATATGGAGATACGCAGTATTTT
D gene: TRBD1; J gene: TRBJ2-7; V gene: TRBV2; clone size: few; CDR3 protein: CASSERQGAYEQYF; CDR3 DNA: TGTGCCAGCAGTGAGCGGCAGGGGGCCTACGAGCAGTACTTC
D gene: TRBD1; J gene: TRBJ1-5; V gene: TRBV2; clone size: NA; CDR3 protein: CASSRQGLSSNQPQHF; CDR3 DNA: TGTGCCAGCAGCCGACAGGGTCTGAGTAGCAATCAGCCCCAGCATTTT
D gene: NA; J gene: TRBJ1-1; V gene: TRBV18; clone size: NA; CDR3 protein: CASSPGDEAFF; CDR3 DNA: TGTGCCAGCTCACCGGGAGACGAAGCTTTCTTT
D gene: NA; J gene: TRBJ1-6; V gene: TRBV7-2; clone size: NA; CDR3 protein: CASSRRVVEYNSPLHF; CDR3 DNA: TGTGCCAGCAGCCGCCGGGTGGTCGAGTATAATTCACCCCTCCACTTT
D gene: NA; J gene: TRBJ1-4; V gene: TRBV27; clone size: NA; CDR3 protein: CASSGQLNEKLFF; CDR3 DNA: TGTGCCAGCAGTGGACAGCTTAATGAAAAACTGTTTTTT
D gene: NA; J gene: TRBJ1-4; V gene: TRBV28; clone size: NA; CDR3 protein: CASEPAAVLNEKLFF; CDR3 DNA: TGTGCCAGCGAACCCGCGGCCGTACTGAATGAAAAACTGTTTTTT
D gene: TRBD1; J gene: TRBJ1-5; V gene: TRBV24-1; clone size: NA; CDR3 protein: CATSDKTGGDQPQHF; CDR3 DNA: TGTGCCACCAGTGATAAGACAGGGGGGGATCAGCCCCAGCATTTT
D gene: TRBD2; J gene: TRBJ2-7; V gene: TRBV3-1/TRBV3-2; clone size: NA; CDR3 protein: CASSRGTSGRAGWYEQYF; CDR3 DNA: TGTGCCAGCAGCCGTGGGACTAGCGGGAGGGCCGGGTGGTACGAGCAGTACTTC
D gene: NA; J gene: TRBJ1-5; V gene: TRBV27; clone size: NA; CDR3 protein: CASSLWGGNQPQHF; CDR3 DNA: TGTGCCAGCAGTTTATGGGGGGGCAATCAGCCCCAGCATTTT
D gene: TRBD2; J gene: TRBJ2-5; V gene: TRBV7-2; clone size: once; CDR3 protein: CASSLGLAGNPIRYF; CDR3 DNA: TGTGCCAGCAGCTTAGGACTAGCGGGAAATCCCATTCGTTACTTC
D gene: TRBD2; J gene: TRBJ2-7; V gene: TRBV6-2/TRBV6-3; clone size: NA; CDR3 protein: CASNPLAQSYEQYF; CDR3 DNA: TGTGCCAGCAACCCACTAGCGCAATCCTACGAGCAGTACTTC
D gene: NA; J gene: TRBJ1-5; V gene: TRBV15; clone size: NA; CDR3 protein: CATSRESFPYQPQHF; CDR3 DNA: TGTGCCACCAGCAGAGAGTCCTTTCCCTATCAGCCCCAGCATTTT